These 31 T cell receptor beta chains share one sample of origin, sequenced in a study of CD8 T cells in Susac syndrome. Random-hexamer reverse transcription was applied to about 0.5 to 1 ug RNA. TCRdb passed the immunoSEQ multiplex PCR reads through MiXCR, listing each CDR3 protein once. The table records about 120,000 distinct CDR3 sequences, over 95% of them present only once. Source material: CD4+ T cells from PBMCs. These receptor sequences come from a human donor with Susac syndrome.

This clonotype has a single count. The rearrangement links TRBV9 to TRBJ2-5; the match to TRBD1 covers 10 bases. CDR1 SGDLS and CDR2 YYNGEE come from the germline V gene. The CDR3 sequence is 16 residues long. The junction had 6 bases not matched to a gene; V was cut back by 2 bases and J by 2 bases. As DNA, the CDR3 is TGTGCCAGCAGCGTCGACAGGGGGCTGCAGCAAGAGACCCAGTACTTC. Translation: CASSVDRGLQQETQYF.

This clonotype showed up just once. The genes are TRBV7-6 and TRBJ2-6; D is unresolved. V dropped 1 base and J dropped 2 bases, with 6 bases sitting between them. CDR3 size: 15 residues. CDR1 and CDR2 (germline): SGHVS, FNYEAQ. CDR3 in amino acids: CASSLGDPGANVLTF. The CDR3 bases are TGTGCCAGCAGCTTAGGGGATCCTGGGGCCAACGTCCTGACTTTC.

The genes are TRBV11-2 and TRBJ2-2, with TRBD1 matching 9 bases. This CDR3 is built from 15 residues. V trimming: 7 bases; J trimming: 7 bases; junction bases outside the gene matches: 10. Germline-derived CDR1 and CDR2 are SGHAT and FQNNGV. The CDR3 DNA follows: TGTGCCAGCATCCAGGGGGACAGGGAGAACGGGGAGCTGTTTTTT. This translates into CASIQGDRENGELFF.

The V call is TRBV30, the J call TRBJ2-5, with D tentatively TRBD1 (6 bases). The CDR3 spans 14 residues. Per the germline V gene, CDR1 is GTSNPN and CDR2 is SVGIG (reference sequence). Trimming removed 2 bases from V and 5 bases from J, with 15 bases in between. CDR3 bases: TGTGCCTGGAGTCGGAACAGGGTCGGGGAGACCCAGTACTTC. This encodes CAWSRNRVGETQYF.

This chain links TRBV3-1 with TRBJ2-1; D remains unclear. The CDR3 is made up of 15 amino acids. Looked up from germline, CDR1 is LGHDT and CDR2 is YNNKEL (reference sequence). Deletions cut 4 bases from V and 1 base from J, with 11 bases between. The DNA for the CDR3 is TGTGCCAGCAGCCTATCCCCGGAATCCTACAATGAGCAGTTCTTC. Translating it yields CASSLSPESYNEQFF.

V is TRBV11-2 and J is TRBJ2-2; no clear D. V was cut by 5 bases and J by 3 bases, with 7 bases left in between. The germline gives CDR1 SGHAT, CDR2 FQNNGV. This CDR3 is built from 13 residues. The CDR3 region is CASSPVDTGELFF. In nucleotides, the CDR3 is TGTGCCAGCAGCCCTGTCGACACCGGGGAGCTGTTTTTT. Drawing the rest from reference TRBV11-2 and TRBJ2-2, the complete variable domain is EAGVAQSPRYKIIEKRQSVAFWCNPISGHATLYWYQQILGQGPKLLIQFQNNGVVDDSQLPKDRFSAERLKGVDSTLKIQPAKLEDSAVYLCASSPVDTGELFFGEGSRLTVL.

This chain joins TRBV3-1 and TRBJ2-7; no definite D call. Germline loops: CDR1 LGHDT, CDR2 YNNKEL (reference sequence). The CDR3 is 14 amino acids. The V end lost 1 base, the J end lost 3 bases, and 10 bases lay between the germline ends. Written as DNA, the CDR3 is TGTGCCAGCAGCCAAGGGTGGCAGGACTACGAGCAGTACTTC. It specifies CASSQGWQDYEQYF.

The chain combines TRBV9 with TRBJ2-7, with D perhaps being TRBD1 or TRBD2 (5 bases each). The CDR3 has 14 amino acids. Deletions cut 0 bases from V and 5 bases from J, with 12 bases between. Germline V gene data show CDR1 as SGDLS and CDR2 as YYNGEE. The CDR3 DNA sequence: TGTGCCAGCAGCGTAGATCGGGGCGGCCACGAGCAGTACTTC. This encodes CASSVDRGGHEQYF.

V is TRBV5-1 and J is TRBJ1-4, with D perhaps matching TRBD1 (5 bases). The CDR3 covers 16 residues. V dropped 0 bases and J dropped 0 bases, with 9 bases sitting between them. CDR1 is SGHRS and CDR2 is YFSETQ in the germline V gene. The CDR3 bases are TGCGCCAGCAGCTTGGGGACAAAGTCAACTAATGAAAAACTGTTTTTT. Translation gives CASSLGTKSTNEKLFF.

The chain has TRBV29-1 and TRBJ2-7; 11 bases map to TRBD1. The length of the CDR3 is 12 residues. Germline assignment: CDR1 SQVTM and CDR2 ANQGSEA. Unmatched junction bases numbered 1, after V lost 4 bases and J lost 5 bases. In DNA form, the CDR3 reads TGCAGCGTTGGGACAGGGGGCGACGAGCAGTACTTC. Amino acid sequence: CSVGTGGDEQYF.

The chain uses TRBV12-3 or TRBV12-4 and TRBJ2-1; 8 bases agree with TRBD2. This CDR3 comprises 18 residues. With 5 bases clipped from V and 4 bases from J, the junction kept 16 bases outside the gene matches. The CDR3 sequence is CASSRGGAGPSAYNEQFF. The CDR3 nucleotides are TGTGCCAGCAGTCGGGGGGGGGCGGGGCCCTCGGCATACAATGAGCAGTTCTTC.

This chain uses TRBV5-1 with TRBJ2-7; 7 bases agree with TRBD1. Germline V gene lookup returns CDR1 SGHRS and CDR2 YFSETQ. The CDR3 runs 15 residues. The J segment lost 4 bases and the V segment lost 2 bases, leaving 9 bases of the junction unmatched. CDR3 coding DNA: TGCGCCAGCAGCTTCCTATCGGGACAGACATACGAGCAGTACTTC. This translates into CASSFLSGQTYEQYF.

This chain uses TRBV6-2 or TRBV6-3 with TRBJ2-1, with D hard to call. The ends were cut back, 5 bases at V and 5 bases at J, with 7 bases in the middle. The CDR3 runs to 12 residues. Per the germline V gene, CDR1 is MNHEY and CDR2 is SVGEGT. The DNA for the CDR3 is TGTGCCAGCAGTACTGCGAACAATGAGCAGTTCTTC. Its translation: CASSTANNEQFF.

This rearrangement joins TRBV28 to TRBJ2-7; unclear D gene. V dropped 4 bases and J dropped 2 bases, with 15 bases sitting between them. The CDR3 is 15 amino acids. Germline V CDR1 and CDR2: MDHEN, SYDVKM. The CDR3 region is CASSWGAGPTYEQYF. The CDR3, as DNA: TGTGCCAGCAGTTGGGGTGCAGGACCCACCTACGAGCAGTACTTC. The entire variable domain, with the rest obtained from reference TRBV28 and TRBJ2-7, is as follows: DVKVTQSSRYLVKRTGEKVFLECVQDMDHENMFWYRQDPGLGLRLIYFSYDVKMKEKGDIPEGYSVSREKKERFSLILESASTNQTSMYLCASSWGAGPTYEQYFGPGTRLTVT.

The V call is TRBV3-1, the J call TRBJ2-3; 8 nucleotides agree with TRBD1. This CDR3 region has 17 residues. CDR1 is LGHDT and CDR2 is YNNKEL in the germline V gene (reference sequence). V was clipped by 5 bases and J by 4 bases; unmatched bases: 14. CDR3 residues: CASSSDWTGTQADTQYF. CDR3 sequence (DNA): TGTGCCAGCAGCTCAGATTGGACAGGGACACAGGCAGATACGCAGTATTTT.

V usage is TRBV10-3 and J usage is TRBJ2-7; D gene uncertain. CDR3 length: 13 residues. Germline V gene data show CDR1 as ENHRY and CDR2 as SYGVKD. Trimming took off 4 bases at V and 3 bases at J, with 10 bases between the two ends. CDR3 in DNA: TGTGCCATCAGTGGCATCGCCTACTACGAGCAGTACTTC. Its protein is CAISGIAYYEQYF.

The genes are TRBV6-5 and TRBJ1-1; tentatively, D is TRBD1 (6 bases). The CDR3 length is 12 residues. The V and J ends lost 6 bases and 5 bases respectively, with 10 bases between them. Germline CDR1 MNHEY, CDR2 SVGAGI. The CDR3 nucleotides read TGTGCCAGCAGACGGACAGAAACTGAAGCTTTCTTT. Its protein product is CASRRTETEAFF.

The genes are TRBV24-1 and TRBJ2-7; either TRBD1 or TRBD2 may supply D (5 bases each). V was trimmed by 4 bases and J by 3 bases, leaving 12 bases between them. There are 14 residues in the CDR3. Germline V gives CDR1 KGHDR, CDR2 SFDVKD. CDR3 in amino acids: CATSDTGTDYEQYF. The CDR3, as DNA: TGTGCCACCAGTGACACCGGGACCGACTACGAGCAGTACTTC.

The rearrangement uses TRBV29-1 and TRBJ2-5; no definite D call. CDR3 size: 12 residues. Germline CDR1 SQVTM, CDR2 ANQGSEA. Trimming stripped 2 bases from V and 2 bases from J, with 6 bases between. The CDR3 DNA follows: TGCAGCGTTGAACCCCTACAAGAGACCCAGTACTTC. This gives the protein CSVEPLQETQYF.

The V and J genes are TRBV25-1 and TRBJ2-1; 8 positions match TRBD2. Germline lookup yields CDR1 MGHDK and CDR2 SYGVNS. V trimming: 0 bases; J trimming: 2 bases; junction bases outside the gene matches: 6. CDR3 length: 17 amino acids. The CDR3 bases are TGTGCCAGCAGTGAATATTTACTAGCGGCGGCCTACAATGAGCAGTTCTTC. Translated, it gives CASSEYLLAAAYNEQFF.

The rearrangement uses TRBV28 and TRBJ2-1; D not resolved. Per germline, CDR1 MDHEN and CDR2 SYDVKM. CDR3 length: 14 residues. V was pared by 2 bases and J by 0 bases, with 5 bases between. The CDR3 region is CASSLVVSYNEQFF. CDR3 nucleotides: TGTGCCAGCAGTTTAGTGGTCTCCTACAATGAGCAGTTCTTC.

The chain couples TRBV27 to TRBJ1-3; the match to TRBD1 covers 8 bases. V dropped 6 bases and J dropped 2; count of bases not matched to a gene: 3. This CDR3 is built from 14 residues. In germline, CDR1 is MNHEY, CDR2 SMNVEV (reference sequence). CDR3 nucleotides: TGTGCCAGCAGGCCCAGGGGGCCTGGAAACACCATATATTTT. Its protein product is CASRPRGPGNTIYF.

The chain links TRBV30 to TRBJ2-5, with D tentatively TRBD1 (5 bases). The germline V gene has CDR1 GTSNPN and CDR2 SVGIG (reference sequence). The germline V and J ends were trimmed by 5 bases and 2 bases, with 12 bases remaining between them. This CDR3 is built from 13 residues. The CDR3 bases are TGTGCCTGGTCACTGACAGTTCAAGAGACCCAGTACTTC. This encodes CAWSLTVQETQYF.

The chain has TRBV7-3 and TRBJ2-1; TRBD2 might be the D (6 bases). Germline V gives CDR1 SGHTA, CDR2 FQGTGA. Between the trimmed V and J ends, which lost 4 bases and 6 bases, there was a span of 13 bases. The CDR3 runs to 14 residues. The CDR3 DNA reads TGTGCCAGCAGCTATATTGGGGGGTCCAATGAGCAGTTCTTC. Its protein product is CASSYIGGSNEQFF.

This clonotype was seen a handful of times. CDR3 region: CASSRTTDTQYF. CDR3 nucleotide sequence: TGTGCCAGCAGCCGTACCACAGATACGCAGTATTTT. The chain couples TRBV3-1 to TRBJ2-3; D is uncertain. Deletions cut 4 bases from V and 2 bases from J, with 4 bases between. Germline values: CDR1 LGHDT, CDR2 YNNKEL (reference sequence). The CDR3 runs 12 residues.

The chain couples TRBV7-2 to TRBJ2-3; 8 nucleotides line up with TRBD2. The CDR3 contains 14 residues. Germline CDR1 SGHTA, CDR2 FQGNSA. V was pared by 3 bases and J by 4 bases, with 3 bases of the junction left unmatched. The CDR3 nucleotides are TGTGCCAGCAGCTTCGGACTAGCAGCAGATACGCAGTATTTT. It translates to CASSFGLAADTQYF.

This sequence joins TRBV30 and TRBJ2-3; TRBD1 matches at 8 bases. Germline CDR1 is GTSNPN and CDR2 is SVGIG (reference sequence). J lost 0 bases, V lost 6 bases, and 5 bases had no gene match. The CDR3 sequence is 14 residues long. CDR3 amino acids: CACDRGRSTDTQYF. CDR3 in DNA: TGTGCCTGCGACAGGGGCCGTAGCACAGATACGCAGTATTTT.

J is TRBJ1-2 and V is TRBV12-3 or TRBV12-4, with TRBD1 matching 9 bases. J was trimmed by 7 bases and V by 7 bases; bases with no gene match: 7. The CDR3 totals 13 residues. The DNA of the CDR3 is TGTGCCAGCACGAGGGACAGGGCCGGTGGCTACACCTTC. This codes for CASTRDRAGGYTF.

The J gene is TRBJ1-4, the V gene TRBV20-1; 7 nucleotides match TRBD1. The ends lost 5 bases at V and 3 bases at J; junction bases unmatched: 9. Germline V gene lookup returns CDR1 DFQATT and CDR2 SNEGSKA (reference sequence). This CDR3 spans 15 amino acids. This CDR3 reads CSAETTGRSNEKLFF. CDR3 nucleotides: TGCAGTGCTGAAACGACAGGGCGCTCTAATGAAAAACTGTTTTTT.

The V gene is TRBV12-3 or TRBV12-4, the J gene TRBJ2-3; D unclear. V shed 3 bases and J shed 6 bases, with 13 bases lying between them. The CDR3 has 14 residues. The CDR3 sequence: CASSFGQPTDTQYF. CDR3 coding DNA: TGTGCCAGCAGTTTCGGGCAGCCGACGGATACGCAGTATTTT.

The rearrangement uses TRBV18 and TRBJ2-7; D is tentatively TRBD1 or TRBD2 (5 bases each). Looked up from germline, CDR1 is KGHSH and CDR2 is LQKENI. The CDR3 contains 12 residues. V was clipped by 2 bases and J by 5 bases, with 7 bases between them. CDR3 amino acids: CASSPGTHEQYF. The CDR3 nucleotides are TGTGCCAGCTCACCAGGGACCCACGAGCAGTACTTC. The full variable domain, with the rest looked up from reference TRBV18 and TRBJ2-7, is NAGVMQNPRHLVRRRGQEARLRCSPMKGHSHVYWYRQLPEEGLKFMVYLQKENIIDESGMPKERFSAEFPKEGPSILRIQQVVRGDSAAYFCASSPGTHEQYFGPGTRLTVT.